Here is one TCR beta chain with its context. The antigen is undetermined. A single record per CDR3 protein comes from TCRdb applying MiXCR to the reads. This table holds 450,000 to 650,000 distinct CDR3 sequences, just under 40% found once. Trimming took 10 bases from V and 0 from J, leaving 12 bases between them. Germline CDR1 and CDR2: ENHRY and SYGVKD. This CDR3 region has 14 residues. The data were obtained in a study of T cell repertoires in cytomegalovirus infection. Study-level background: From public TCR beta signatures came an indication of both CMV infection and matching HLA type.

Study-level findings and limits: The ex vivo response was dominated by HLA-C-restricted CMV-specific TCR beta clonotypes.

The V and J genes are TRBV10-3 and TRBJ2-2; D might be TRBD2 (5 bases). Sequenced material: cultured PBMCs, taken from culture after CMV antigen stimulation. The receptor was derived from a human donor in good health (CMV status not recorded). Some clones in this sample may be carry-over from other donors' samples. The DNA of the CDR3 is TGTGCCAGCCTACGAGGGTCGAACACCGGGGAGCTGTTTTTT. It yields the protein CASLRGSNTGELFF.